These 19 T cell receptor beta chains were all obtained from the same sample, sequenced in a study of blood T cell repertoires in COVID-19. Assay: immunoSEQ multiplex PCR; the TCRdb copy retains only in-frame clones and omits some. The data show 130,000 or so clones, about four fifths seen once. Sequenced sample: peripheral blood. The receptors originated from a woman aged 55-70 years with acute or convalescent COVID-19.

J is TRBJ2-3 and V is TRBV2, with 12 bases fitting TRBD1. J gave up 6 bases and V 4 bases, and 8 bases lay outside the gene matches. CDR1 is SNHLY and CDR2 is FYNNEI in the germline V gene. This CDR3 contains 16 residues. The CDR3 here is CASSVRDRGQGDTQYF. CDR3 coding DNA: TGTGCCAGCAGTGTCCGGGACAGGGGGCAGGGCGATACGCAGTATTTT. The complete variable domain, with remaining parts taken from reference TRBV2 and TRBJ2-3, reads EPEVTQTPSHQVTQMGQEVILRCVPISNHLYFYWYRQILGQKVEFLVSFYNNEISEKSEIFDDQFSVERPDGSNFTLKIRSTKLEDSAMYFCASSVRDRGQGDTQYFGPGTRLTVL.

The chain has TRBV29-1 and TRBJ2-5; the D gene is possibly TRBD1 (5 bases). CDR3 size: 14 residues. Germline CDR1 SQVTM, CDR2 ANQGSEA. Trimming pared 4 bases from V and 1 base from J, leaving 13 bases between. CDR3 bases: TGCAGCGTTGCTGGGCAGGGTATCCAAGAGACCCAGTACTTC. Translating it yields CSVAGQGIQETQYF.

This clone has just one count. This sequence joins TRBV11-2 and TRBJ2-5, with D unresolved. CDR1 is SGHAT and CDR2 is FQNNGV in the germline V gene. Trimming removed 5 bases at V and 2 bases at J, with 9 bases between. The CDR3 contains 13 residues. CDR3 in DNA: TGTGCCAGCAGCCCCTGGCCTCAAGAGACCCAGTACTTC. Its protein product is CASSPWPQETQYF.

The CDR3 region has the DNA TGTGCCAGCAGGATGGGGGGGTCCGGGGAGCTGTTTTTT. Translated: CASRMGGSGELFF. The gene calls are TRBV2 and TRBJ2-2; 7 bases are shared with TRBD2. From germline, CDR1 is SNHLY and CDR2 FYNNEI. This CDR3 has 13 amino acids. J lost 6 bases, V lost 6 bases, and 4 bases had no gene match.

The V and J genes are TRBV5-1 and TRBJ1-2; D unclear. Germline loops: CDR1 SGHRS, CDR2 YFSETQ. V shed 3 bases and J shed 4 bases, with 16 bases lying between them. The CDR3 loop spans 15 amino acids. CDR3 loop: CASSYNTGVGYGYTF. CDR3 bases: TGCGCCAGCAGCTACAATACGGGAGTAGGCTATGGCTACACCTTC.

This chain connects TRBV6-5 to TRBJ2-3, with 7 positions matching TRBD1. CDR3 length: 15 amino acids. The germline V gene has CDR1 MNHEY and CDR2 SVGAGI. V shed 2 bases, J shed 1 base, and the junction held 3 bases outside the gene matches. The CDR3 here is CASSYVTGGTDTQYF. The CDR3 DNA follows: TGTGCCAGCAGTTACGTAACAGGGGGCACAGATACGCAGTATTTT.

The genes are TRBV3-1 (or the pseudogene TRBV3-2) and TRBJ1-1, with D possibly matching TRBD1 (5 bases). Trimming pared 2 bases from V and 11 bases from J, leaving 12 bases between. Germline-derived CDR1 and CDR2 are LGHDT and YNNKEL (reference sequence). CDR3 size: 12 residues. In DNA form, the CDR3 reads TGTGCCAGCAGCCAATACGGACATCCCGCTTTCTTT. It yields the protein CASSQYGHPAFF.

The V call is TRBV28, the J call TRBJ2-5; a weak D match, TRBD1 (5 bases). V was pared by 2 bases and J by 1 base, with 5 bases between. The CDR3 runs to 13 residues. Germline V gives CDR1 MDHEN, CDR2 SYDVKM. This CDR3 reads CASSLDSQETQYF. The CDR3 DNA reads as TGTGCCAGCAGTTTAGACAGCCAAGAGACCCAGTACTTC.

This chain uses TRBV5-1 with TRBJ2-2; TRBD1 agrees at 7 bases. This CDR3 region has 16 residues. Germline CDR1 SGHRS, CDR2 YFSETQ. The V segment lost 4 bases and the J segment 2 bases; nucleotides outside the gene matches: 8. CDR3 residues: CASSVSGGLNTGELFF. CDR3 sequence (DNA): TGCGCCAGCAGCGTTTCAGGGGGATTAAACACCGGGGAGCTGTTTTTT.

This sequence joins TRBV30 and TRBJ1-2; TRBD1 matches 7 bases. The CDR3 is 11 residues long. CDR1 and CDR2 from the germline V gene are GTSNPN and SVGIG (reference sequence). Trimming removed 3 bases from V and 8 bases from J; junction bases left unmatched: 3. The CDR3 spells CAWRATGGYTF. The CDR3, as DNA: TGTGCCTGGAGGGCGACAGGGGGCTACACCTTC.

This clone was detected a few times. The V gene is TRBV5-1, the J gene TRBJ1-2; D uncertain. Germline V gene data show CDR1 as SGHRS and CDR2 as YFSETQ. Trimming took off 5 bases at V and 0 bases at J, with 8 bases between the two ends. This CDR3 spans 13 amino acids. The CDR3 loop reads CASRLTANYGYTF. Written as DNA, the CDR3 is TGCGCCAGCAGACTCACAGCTAACTATGGCTACACCTTC. Together with reference TRBV5-1 and TRBJ1-2, the CDR3 gives the full variable domain: KAGVTQTPRYLIKTRGQQVTLSCSPISGHRSVSWYQQTPGQGLQFLFEYFSETQRNKGNFPGRFSGRQFSNSRSEMNVSTLELGDSALYLCASRLTANYGYTFGSGTRLTVV.

The chain recombines TRBV6-1 with TRBJ1-2; TRBD1 matches 7 bases. The CDR3 is 16 amino acids. Germline V CDR1 and CDR2: MNHNS, SASEGT. The trim removed 4 bases at V and 4 bases at J, leaving 12 bases unmatched. The chain's CDR3 is CASSGRGTALPYGYTF. CDR3 bases: TGTGCCAGCAGTGGGAGAGGGACAGCTCTACCCTATGGCTACACCTTC.

The J gene is TRBJ2-2, the V gene TRBV12-3 or TRBV12-4; D uncertain. This CDR3 contains 12 residues. V lost 7 bases and J lost 4, with 7 bases in between. The CDR3 nucleotides are TGTGCCAGCACCACTATCACCGGGGAGCTGTTTTTT. Its protein is CASTTITGELFF.

The CDR3 coding sequence is TGTGCCAGCAGTTTATTGTCGGGAGGTGAAGCTTTCTTT. The encoded protein is CASSLLSGGEAFF. The rearrangement uses TRBV27 and TRBJ1-1; unclear D gene. CDR3 length: 13 residues. Germline V CDR1 and CDR2: MNHEY, SMNVEV (reference sequence). The germline V and J ends were trimmed by 1 base and 7 bases, with 10 bases remaining between them.

This clone has just one count. The chain is built from TRBV6-4 and TRBJ2-1; perhaps TRBD2 as D (7 bases). V was trimmed by 2 bases and J by 7 bases, leaving 12 bases between them. Per germline, CDR1 MRHNA and CDR2 SNTAGT. The CDR3 totals 14 residues. The CDR3 loop is CASSDEGGPNEQFF. The CDR3 region has the DNA TGTGCCAGCAGTGACGAGGGGGGGCCAAATGAGCAGTTCTTC.

V and J are TRBV6-4 and TRBJ2-3, with TRBD2 matching 11 bases. The V segment lost 5 bases and the J segment 0 bases; nucleotides outside the gene matches: 7. CDR1 and CDR2 from the germline V gene are MRHNA and SNTAGT. The CDR3 is 17 amino acids. CDR3 nucleotides: TGTGCCAGCAGTCCCGGGACTAGCGGTGCTAGCACAGATACGCAGTATTTT. Translated: CASSPGTSGASTDTQYF.

Only a few counts were recorded for this clone. The chain joins TRBV7-9 to TRBJ1-6; no definite D call. CDR1 is SEHNR and CDR2 is FQNEAQ in the germline V gene (reference sequence). Trimming cost V 5 bases and J 7 bases, with 9 bases left between them. This CDR3 has 13 residues. The CDR3, as DNA: TGTGCCAGCAGCAATGAGGGCAATTCACCCCTCCACTTT. It codes for CASSNEGNSPLHF.

The rearrangement joins TRBV11-2 to TRBJ1-1; a possible D gene is TRBD1 (6 bases). The CDR3 extends over 14 amino acids. Between the trimmed V and J ends, which lost 3 bases and 2 bases, there was a span of 10 bases. In germline, CDR1 is SGHAT, CDR2 FQNNGV. The CDR3 spells CASSFTGFNTEAFF. The CDR3 DNA follows: TGTGCCAGCAGCTTTACAGGGTTTAACACTGAAGCTTTCTTT.

The rearrangement uses TRBV9 and TRBJ1-4; 7 nucleotides agree with TRBD1. The CDR3 spans 14 residues. Germline loops: CDR1 SGDLS, CDR2 YYNGEE. Trimming cost V 4 bases and J 8 bases; bases outside gene matches: 8. CDR3 protein: CASSTTGAYEKLFF. The CDR3 DNA follows: TGTGCCAGCAGCACAACAGGGGCCTACGAAAAACTGTTTTTT.